The 12 T cell receptor beta chains reported below all come from one sample, sequenced in a study of CD8+ T cells in alopecia areata. Stated treatment: oral pan-JAK inhibitor, 5-10 mg twice daily. Extracted RNA was reverse transcribed into cDNA, the sequencing template. Data came from immunoSEQ multiplex PCR; TCRdb stores just in-frame clones and leaves some out. The table lists about 150,000 clones, nearly 55% of them singletons. The sequencing here drew on CD8+ T cells sorted from blood, taken at week 4, from a patient treated with tofacitinib. These receptors all come from a human donor with alopecia areata.

The chain combines TRBV30 with TRBJ1-2; unclear D gene. This CDR3 has 15 residues. Germline assignment: CDR1 GTSNPN and CDR2 SVGIG (reference sequence). V shed 0 bases and J shed 5 bases, with 16 bases lying between them. This CDR3 reads CAWSVLEGSPYGYTF. The CDR3 region has the DNA TGTGCCTGGAGTGTATTGGAAGGCAGTCCATATGGCTACACCTTC.

The chain uses TRBV29-1 and TRBJ1-1; unclear D gene. The germline gives CDR1 SQVTM, CDR2 ANQGSEA. V dropped 6 bases and J dropped 1 base, with 12 bases sitting between them. The CDR3 is 13 residues long. The CDR3 DNA sequence: TGCAGCGTGACCGGACCGAGGAACACTGAAGCTTTCTTT. Protein sequence: CSVTGPRNTEAFF.

The chain has TRBV7-9 and TRBJ2-6; weak D call: TRBD2 (6 bases). Trimming stripped 6 bases from V and 0 bases from J, with 18 bases between. Germline V lookup: CDR1 SEHNR, CDR2 FQNEAQ (reference sequence). The CDR3 spans 18 residues. CDR3 in amino acids: CASSHPGPEGSGANVLTF. CDR3 in DNA: TGTGCCAGCAGTCATCCAGGCCCGGAGGGCTCTGGGGCCAACGTCCTGACTTTC.

The genes are TRBV30 and TRBJ1-6; D remains ambiguous. The germline gives CDR1 GTSNPN, CDR2 SVGIG (reference sequence). The CDR3 loop spans 13 amino acids. V was pared by 3 bases and J by 10 bases, with 13 bases between. The CDR3 bases are TGTGCCTGGAGCGGAATATCCCGGTCACCCCTCCACTTT. Protein product: CAWSGISRSPLHF.

The chain couples TRBV7-9 to TRBJ1-5, with D maybe TRBD1 (5 bases). Trimming took off 3 bases at V and 13 bases at J, with 13 bases between the two ends. Germline CDR1 and CDR2: SEHNR and FQNEAQ (reference sequence). The CDR3 has 12 residues. CDR3 nucleotide sequence: TGTGCCAGCAGCTTCCCGCCGGGACCGCAGCATTTT. This sequence encodes CASSFPPGPQHF.

The V gene is TRBV4-1, the J gene TRBJ2-3, with TRBD1 matching 7 bases. The CDR3 spans 14 residues. V dropped 5 bases and J dropped 0; count of bases not matched to a gene: 2. Germline lookup yields CDR1 MGHRA and CDR2 YSYEKL. The CDR3 coding sequence is TGCGCCAGCAGCAAGACAGGGAGCACAGATACGCAGTATTTT. Protein: CASSKTGSTDTQYF.

CDR3 coding DNA: TGTGCCAGCAGTGAAGCGCGGGGGGGAAGATGGAACACTGAAGCTTTCTTT. Amino acid sequence: CASSEARGGRWNTEAFF. The chain links TRBV2 to TRBJ1-1; D is possibly TRBD1 (5 bases). The germline CDR1 and CDR2 sequences are SNHLY and FYNNEI. The CDR3 sequence is 17 residues long. Trimming cost V 0 bases and J 1 base, with 15 bases left between them.

J is TRBJ2-1 and V is TRBV9, with D perhaps being TRBD1 or TRBD2 (5 bases each). This CDR3 comprises 16 residues. The germline V gene encodes CDR1 SGDLS and CDR2 YYNGEE. Trimming cost V 3 bases and J 12 bases, with 25 bases left between them. The CDR3 DNA sequence: TGTGCCAGCAGCGCCAGTCGGGACGGATACTCCCTAGGGCAGTTCTTC. It is translated as CASSASRDGYSLGQFF. The whole variable domain, filled in from reference TRBV9 and TRBJ2-1, reads DSGVTQTPKHLITATGQRVTLRCSPRSGDLSVYWYQQSLDQGLQFLIQYYNGEERAKGNILERFSAQQFPDLHSELNLSSLELGDSALYFCASSASRDGYSLGQFFGPGTRLTVL.

The rearrangement links TRBV27 to TRBJ2-7, with TRBD1 matching over 7 bases. Germline loops: CDR1 MNHEY, CDR2 SMNVEV (reference sequence). The CDR3 is 13 residues long. V trimming: 6 bases; J trimming: 3 bases; junction bases outside the gene matches: 5. Written as DNA, the CDR3 is TGTGCCAGCAGCCAGACAGGGATCTACGAGCAGTACTTC. Protein sequence: CASSQTGIYEQYF.

This clone has only a few counts. The chain recombines TRBV29-1 with TRBJ1-2, with 7 bases identical to TRBD1. CDR1 and CDR2 (germline): SQVTM, ANQGSEA. The CDR3 has 13 residues. V shed 5 bases, J shed 2 bases, and the junction held 5 bases outside the gene matches. CDR3 nucleotides: TGCAGCGTTTGGGGGGGACAGAACTATGGCTACACCTTC. Encoded protein: CSVWGGQNYGYTF.

The genes are TRBV29-1 and TRBJ2-7, with TRBD1 matching over 10 bases. Germline V gene sequence: CDR1 SQVTM, CDR2 ANQGSEA. V was pared by 4 bases and J by 3 bases, with 6 bases of the junction left unmatched. The CDR3 runs 14 residues. The DNA for the CDR3 is TGCAGCGTTGCCGGGACAGGGGTTTACTACGAGCAGTACTTC. Translation: CSVAGTGVYYEQYF.

The J gene is TRBJ1-3, the V gene TRBV5-1; D is undetermined. V gave up 2 bases and J gave up 5 bases, with 14 bases separating them. This CDR3 contains 15 residues. Looked up from germline, CDR1 is SGHRS and CDR2 is YFSETQ. CDR3 nucleotide sequence: TGCGCCAGCAGCTTCGACCCCGATCTGCGAAACACCATATATTTT. Its protein is CASSFDPDLRNTIYF. The variable domain in full, completed from reference TRBV5-1 and TRBJ1-3, reads KAGVTQTPRYLIKTRGQQVTLSCSPISGHRSVSWYQQTPGQGLQFLFEYFSETQRNKGNFPGRFSGRQFSNSRSEMNVSTLELGDSALYLCASSFDPDLRNTIYFGEGSWLTVV.